These 21 T cell receptor beta chains were all obtained from the same sample, sequenced in a study of cytomegalovirus exposure and HLA in healthy donors. The table came from immunoSEQ multiplex PCR; TCRdb's copy has only in-frame clones and leaves some out. The sample yields 200,000 or so clones, 75% to 95% seen once. Sample: PBMCs. Receptors originate from a young woman in good health and CMV-seronegative.

This chain connects TRBV18 to TRBJ1-4, with 8 bases fitting TRBD1. This CDR3 is 16 amino acids long. The junction had 8 bases not matched to a gene; V was cut back by 0 bases and J by 8 bases. In germline, CDR1 is KGHSH, CDR2 LQKENI. Here the CDR3 DNA reads TGTGCCAGCTCACCACCCATGGCAGGGGGCGGAGAAAAACTGTTTTTT. Translation gives CASSPPMAGGGEKLFF.

In its sample, this clone was seen once. J is TRBJ1-2 and V is TRBV19, with D possibly TRBD1 on 6 matching bases. CDR1 is LNHDA, CDR2 SQIVND, per germline (reference sequence). Deletions cut 3 bases from V and 5 bases from J, with 10 bases between. The CDR3 totals 13 residues. The CDR3 is CASSMGAGYGYTF. CDR3 DNA sequence: TGTGCCAGTAGTATGGGGGCCGGGTATGGCTACACCTTC.

This chain links TRBV2 with TRBJ2-1; 9 bases agree with TRBD2. Germline V gene lookup returns CDR1 SNHLY and CDR2 FYNNEI. The CDR3 has 15 residues. The J segment lost 4 bases and the V segment lost 6 bases, leaving 7 bases of the junction unmatched. CDR3 region: CASRRGLAGYNEQFF. CDR3 DNA: TGTGCCAGCAGACGGGGGCTAGCGGGATACAATGAGCAGTTCTTC.

This clone was counted once. This sequence joins TRBV27 and TRBJ2-7; TRBD2 agrees at 7 bases. The junction had 2 bases not matched to a gene; V was cut back by 3 bases and J by 3 bases. The germline V gene encodes CDR1 MNHEY and CDR2 SMNVEV (reference sequence). The CDR3 has 13 amino acids. The CDR3 protein is CASSLASGYEQYF. The CDR3, as DNA: TGTGCCAGCAGTTTGGCTAGCGGCTACGAGCAGTACTTC.

This clone occurred once. This chain connects TRBV28 to TRBJ2-7; 8 bases line up with TRBD1. Trimming at V came to 6 bases and at J to 3 bases, leaving 10 bases not matched to a gene. Per germline, CDR1 MDHEN and CDR2 SYDVKM. There are 15 residues in the CDR3. The CDR3 nucleotides read TGTGCCAGCAGCGCCGCCCGGACAGGGATCTACGAGCAGTACTTC. Its protein product is CASSAARTGIYEQYF.

The rearrangement joins TRBV5-1 to TRBJ2-1, with 8 positions matching TRBD2. This CDR3 comprises 15 residues. The V and J ends lost 7 bases and 0 bases, in that order; junction bases with no gene match: 6. Germline CDR1 SGHRS, CDR2 YFSETQ. The CDR3 reads CASESGRRSYNEQFF. DNA of the CDR3: TGCGCCAGCGAGAGCGGGAGACGCTCCTACAATGAGCAGTTCTTC.

V is TRBV29-1 and J is TRBJ2-1; 7 bases align to TRBD2. The CDR3 has 14 amino acids. The V gene's germline CDR1 is SQVTM and CDR2 ANQGSEA. The CDR3 sequence is CPGGWESSYNEQFF. CDR3 in DNA: TGCCCCGGGGGGTGGGAGAGCTCCTACAATGAGCAGTTCTTC.

The rearrangement uses TRBV29-1 and TRBJ2-7; D might be TRBD2 (5 bases). Germline lookup yields CDR1 SQVTM and CDR2 ANQGSEA. The CDR3 loop spans 11 amino acids. Trimming shortened V by 4 bases and J by 7 bases, and 11 bases separated the two germline ends. The CDR3 DNA reads as TGCAGCGTTGGAACGGGGTGGGAGCAGTACTTC. Protein sequence: CSVGTGWEQYF.

The V call is TRBV19, the J call TRBJ1-1, with a possible D match to TRBD1 (5 bases). V was shortened by 3 bases and J by 0 bases, with 14 bases between the two germline ends. CDR1 LNHDA and CDR2 SQIVND come from the germline V gene (reference sequence). The CDR3 is 16 amino acids. The CDR3 loop is CASSIGWGGMNTEAFF. Written as DNA, the CDR3 is TGTGCCAGTAGTATTGGCTGGGGGGGTATGAACACTGAAGCTTTCTTT.

The chain has TRBV2 and TRBJ2-2; 9 nucleotides line up with TRBD1. Germline trimming cut 6 bases from V and 5 bases from J; bases unmatched to any gene: 1. Looked up from germline, CDR1 is SNHLY and CDR2 is FYNNEI. The length of the CDR3 is 13 residues. CDR3 sequence: CASRGTGTGELFF. In DNA, the CDR3 is TGTGCCAGCAGAGGGACAGGGACCGGGGAGCTGTTTTTT. Filled out from reference TRBV2 and TRBJ2-2, the complete variable domain reads EPEVTQTPSHQVTQMGQEVILRCVPISNHLYFYWYRQILGQKVEFLVSFYNNEISEKSEIFDDQFSVERPDGSNFTLKIRSTKLEDSAMYFCASRGTGTGELFFGEGSRLTVL.

J is TRBJ1-1 and V is TRBV27; perhaps TRBD1 as D (5 bases). The CDR3 consists of 13 residues. Trimming pared 8 bases from V and 4 bases from J, leaving 14 bases between. The germline V gene encodes CDR1 MNHEY and CDR2 SMNVEV (reference sequence). CDR3 protein: CASSETEITEAFF. The CDR3 DNA reads TGTGCCAGCTCGGAGACAGAAATCACTGAAGCTTTCTTT.

This clone showed up just once. The genes are TRBV7-7 and TRBJ2-7, with 7 positions matching TRBD2. CDR3 length: 15 residues. The germline V gene has CDR1 SSHAT and CDR2 FNYEAQ (reference sequence). Trimming took 2 bases from V and 9 from J; bases not matched to a gene: 13. The CDR3 DNA sequence: TGTGCCAGCAGCTTAATCCGGGAGGCATCAAACGGGCAGTACTTC. This encodes CASSLIREASNGQYF.

The chain joins TRBV6-1 to TRBJ2-7, with TRBD2 matching 7 bases. Looked up from germline, CDR1 is MNHNS and CDR2 is SASEGT. The trim removed 4 bases at V and 2 bases at J, leaving 2 bases unmatched. The CDR3 loop spans 13 amino acids. CDR3 in amino acids: CASSASGTYEQYF. In nucleotides, the CDR3 is TGTGCCAGCAGTGCTAGCGGTACCTACGAGCAGTACTTC.

Ten or more counts support this clone. V gene TRBV6-4 combines with J gene TRBJ2-2; a possible D gene is TRBD1 (7 bases). V lost 4 bases, J lost 0 bases, and 18 bases lay in between. This CDR3 has 18 residues. Germline V gene lookup returns CDR1 MRHNA and CDR2 SNTAGT. CDR3 sequence (DNA): TGTGCCAGCAGTGGGGGGACAGCTAGCGAATCGAACACCGGGGAGCTGTTTTTT. It translates to CASSGGTASESNTGELFF.

The chain links TRBV28 to TRBJ2-1, with 8 nucleotides matching TRBD1. The CDR3 spans 14 residues. Per the germline V gene, CDR1 is MDHEN and CDR2 is SYDVKM. With 7 bases clipped from V and 16 bases from J, the junction kept 18 bases outside the gene matches. The CDR3 sequence is CASILSSGQGAHFF. The DNA of the CDR3 is TGTGCCAGCATCCTTTCCTCCGGGCAGGGGGCGCATTTCTTC.

This chain uses TRBV19 with TRBJ1-2; TRBD1 aligns across 8 bases. Germline V gives CDR1 LNHDA, CDR2 SQIVND (reference sequence). Germline trimming cut 3 bases from V and 1 base from J; bases unmatched to any gene: 4. This CDR3 contains 15 residues. This CDR3 reads CASSITGGVNYGYTF. CDR3 nucleotide sequence: TGTGCCAGTAGTATTACAGGGGGAGTTAACTATGGCTACACCTTC.

CDR3 DNA sequence: TGCAGCGTTCTCGACGGGTTCTACGAGCAGTACTTC. Translation: CSVLDGFYEQYF. V is TRBV29-1 and J is TRBJ2-5, with no clear D. The J call could be wrong; TRBJ2-7 is a better fit for the DNA end. The CDR3 spans 12 residues. Germline V lookup: CDR1 SQVTM, CDR2 ANQGSEA.

The chain carries TRBV5-1 and TRBJ2-1, with a weak D call TRBD2 (6 bases). CDR3 length: 15 residues. Trimming removed 0 bases at V and 5 bases at J, with 12 bases between. Germline CDR1 and CDR2: SGHRS and YFSETQ. Here the CDR3 reads CASSLGREPNNEQFF. DNA of the CDR3: TGCGCCAGCAGCTTGGGGCGGGAACCTAACAATGAGCAGTTCTTC.

V usage is TRBV4-1 and J usage is TRBJ2-1; 14 positions agree with TRBD2. The ends lost 4 bases at V and 9 bases at J; junction bases unmatched: 8. Germline CDR1 is MGHRA and CDR2 is YSYEKL. The CDR3 has 16 residues. The CDR3: CASSLGLAGVRSEQFF. The DNA of the CDR3 is TGCGCCAGCAGCCTGGGACTAGCGGGAGTCCGTAGTGAGCAGTTCTTC.

This clone is a singleton in its sample. This chain links TRBV5-1 with TRBJ1-1; perhaps TRBD1 as D (6 bases). V lost 4 bases and J lost 8, with 18 bases in between. This CDR3 comprises 14 residues. Germline V gene lookup returns CDR1 SGHRS and CDR2 YFSETQ. This CDR3 is CASSPYRELAEAFF. The DNA of the CDR3 is TGCGCCAGCAGCCCGTACAGGGAATTAGCGGAAGCTTTCTTT.

The sample holds one count of this clone. The chain couples TRBV13 to TRBJ1-5; maybe TRBD1 (6 bases). Germline CDR1 PRHDT, CDR2 FYEKMQ (reference sequence). This CDR3 has 14 residues. The V gene lost 5 bases and the J gene lost 5 bases, with 13 bases spanning the gap. The CDR3 DNA reads as TGTGCCAGCAGCCGAGGACAGCCTGATCAGCCCCAGCATTTT. This gives the protein CASSRGQPDQPQHF. Drawing the rest from reference TRBV13 and TRBJ1-5, the complete variable domain is AAGVIQSPRHLIKEKRETATLKCYPIPRHDTVYWYQQGPGQDPQFLISFYEKMQSDKGSIPDRFSAQQFSDYHSELNMSSLELGDSALYFCASSRGQPDQPQHFGDGTRLSIL.